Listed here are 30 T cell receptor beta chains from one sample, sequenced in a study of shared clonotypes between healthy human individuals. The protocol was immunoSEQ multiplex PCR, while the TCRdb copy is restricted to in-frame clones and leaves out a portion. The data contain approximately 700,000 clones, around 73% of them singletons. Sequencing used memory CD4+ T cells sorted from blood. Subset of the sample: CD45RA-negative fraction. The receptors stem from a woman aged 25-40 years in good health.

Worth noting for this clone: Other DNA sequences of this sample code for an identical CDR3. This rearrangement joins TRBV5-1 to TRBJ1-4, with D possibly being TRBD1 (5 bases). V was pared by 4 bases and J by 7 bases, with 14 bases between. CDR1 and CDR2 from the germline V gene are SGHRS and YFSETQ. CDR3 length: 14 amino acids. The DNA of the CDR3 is TGCGCCAGCAGCGCCGGGGCCCCAGGTGAAAAACTGTTTTTT. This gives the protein CASSAGAPGEKLFF. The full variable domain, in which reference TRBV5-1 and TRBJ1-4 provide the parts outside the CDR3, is KAGVTQTPRYLIKTRGQQVTLSCSPISGHRSVSWYQQTPGQGLQFLFEYFSETQRNKGNFPGRFSGRQFSNSRSEMNVSTLELGDSALYLCASSAGAPGEKLFFGSGTQLSVL.

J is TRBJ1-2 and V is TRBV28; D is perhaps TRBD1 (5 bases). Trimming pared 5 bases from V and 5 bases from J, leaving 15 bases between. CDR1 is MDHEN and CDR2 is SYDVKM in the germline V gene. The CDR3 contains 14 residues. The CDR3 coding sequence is TGTGCCAGCAGTCTGACAGAAGACGTATATGGCTACACCTTC. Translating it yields CASSLTEDVYGYTF.

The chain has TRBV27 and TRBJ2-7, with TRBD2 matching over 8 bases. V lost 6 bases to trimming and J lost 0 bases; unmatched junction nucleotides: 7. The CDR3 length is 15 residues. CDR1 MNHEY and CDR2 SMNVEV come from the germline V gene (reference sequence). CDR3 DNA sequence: TGTGCCAGCAGCTATAGCGGGACAAGCTCCTACGAGCAGTACTTC. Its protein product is CASSYSGTSSYEQYF.

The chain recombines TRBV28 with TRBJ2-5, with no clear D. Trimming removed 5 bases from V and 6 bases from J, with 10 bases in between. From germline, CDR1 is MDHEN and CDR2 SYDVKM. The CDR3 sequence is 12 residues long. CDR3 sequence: CASSPGFKTQYF. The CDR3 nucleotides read TGTGCCAGCAGTCCGGGTTTTAAGACCCAGTACTTC. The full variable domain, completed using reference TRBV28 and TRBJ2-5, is DVKVTQSSRYLVKRTGEKVFLECVQDMDHENMFWYRQDPGLGLRLIYFSYDVKMKEKGDIPEGYSVSREKKERFSLILESASTNQTSMYLCASSPGFKTQYFGPGTRLLVL.

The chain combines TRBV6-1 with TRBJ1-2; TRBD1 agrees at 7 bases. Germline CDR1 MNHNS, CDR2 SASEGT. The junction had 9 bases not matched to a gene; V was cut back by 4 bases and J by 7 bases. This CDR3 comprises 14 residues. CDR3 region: CASSVLDREGGYTF. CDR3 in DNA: TGTGCCAGCAGTGTCCTCGACAGGGAGGGTGGCTACACCTTC.

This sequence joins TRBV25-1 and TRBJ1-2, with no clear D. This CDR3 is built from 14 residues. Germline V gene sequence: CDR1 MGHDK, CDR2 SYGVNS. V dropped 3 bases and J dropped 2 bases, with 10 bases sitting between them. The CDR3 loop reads CASSEEGKNYGYTF. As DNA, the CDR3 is TGTGCCAGCAGTGAGGAAGGGAAGAACTATGGCTACACCTTC.

The CDR3 reads CASKRDLAGGSDTQYF. The CDR3 nucleotides read TGTGCCAGTAAGCGCGATCTAGCGGGAGGCTCAGATACGCAGTATTTT. The chain joins TRBV19 to TRBJ2-3, with 11 bases matching TRBD2. The ends lost 7 bases at V and 4 bases at J; junction bases unmatched: 10. Germline assignment: CDR1 LNHDA and CDR2 SQIVND (reference sequence). The CDR3 contains 16 residues.

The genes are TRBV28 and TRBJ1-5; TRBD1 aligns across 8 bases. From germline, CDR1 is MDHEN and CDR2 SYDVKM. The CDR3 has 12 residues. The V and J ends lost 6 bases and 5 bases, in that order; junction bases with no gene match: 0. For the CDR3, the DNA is TGTGCCAGCAGCAGGGGGCATCAGCCCCAGCATTTT. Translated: CASSRGHQPQHF.

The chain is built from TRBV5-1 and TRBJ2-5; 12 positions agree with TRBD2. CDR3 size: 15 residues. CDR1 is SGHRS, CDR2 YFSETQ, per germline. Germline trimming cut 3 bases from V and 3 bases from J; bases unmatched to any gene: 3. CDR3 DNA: TGCGCCAGCAGCTCCAGACTAGCGGGAGAAGAGACCCAGTACTTC. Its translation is CASSSRLAGEETQYF.

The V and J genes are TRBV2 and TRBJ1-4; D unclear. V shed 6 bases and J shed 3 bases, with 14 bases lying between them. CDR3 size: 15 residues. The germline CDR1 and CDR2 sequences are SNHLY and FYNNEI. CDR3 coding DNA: TGTGCCAGCAGGCGCCTTAGGGCAGCTAATGAAAAACTGTTTTTT. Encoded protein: CASRRLRAANEKLFF.

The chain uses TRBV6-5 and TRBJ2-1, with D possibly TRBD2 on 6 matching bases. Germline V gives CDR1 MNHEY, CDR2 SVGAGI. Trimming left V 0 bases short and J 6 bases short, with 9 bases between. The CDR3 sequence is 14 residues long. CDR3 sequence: CASSYSGLINEQFF. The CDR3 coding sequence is TGTGCCAGCAGTTACTCGGGACTTATCAATGAGCAGTTCTTC.

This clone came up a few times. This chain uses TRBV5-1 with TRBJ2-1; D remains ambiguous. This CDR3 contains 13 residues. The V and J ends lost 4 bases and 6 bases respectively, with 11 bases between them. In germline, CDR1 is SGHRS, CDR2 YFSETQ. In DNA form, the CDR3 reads TGCGCCAGCAGCCTCCCCGGAGCCAATGAGCAGTTCTTC. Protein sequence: CASSLPGANEQFF.

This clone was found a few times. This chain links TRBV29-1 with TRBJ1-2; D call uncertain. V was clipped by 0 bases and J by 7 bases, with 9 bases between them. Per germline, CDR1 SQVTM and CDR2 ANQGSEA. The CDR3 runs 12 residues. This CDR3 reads CSVEDLPGGYTF. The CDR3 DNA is TGCAGCGTTGAAGATCTTCCGGGTGGCTACACCTTC.

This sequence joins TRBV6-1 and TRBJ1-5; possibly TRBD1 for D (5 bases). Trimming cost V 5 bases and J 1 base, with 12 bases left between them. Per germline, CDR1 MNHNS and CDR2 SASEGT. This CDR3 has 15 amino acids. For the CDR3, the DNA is TGTGCCAGCAGTCTACATGAGGGGAGCAATCAGCCCCAGCATTTT. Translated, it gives CASSLHEGSNQPQHF.

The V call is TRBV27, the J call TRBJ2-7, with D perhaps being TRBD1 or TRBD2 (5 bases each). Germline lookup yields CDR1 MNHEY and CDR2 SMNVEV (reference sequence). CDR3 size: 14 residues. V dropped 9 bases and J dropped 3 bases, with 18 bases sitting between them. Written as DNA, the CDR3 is TGTGCCAGTCAACCAGGCAGGGACCTCTACGAGCAGTACTTC. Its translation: CASQPGRDLYEQYF.

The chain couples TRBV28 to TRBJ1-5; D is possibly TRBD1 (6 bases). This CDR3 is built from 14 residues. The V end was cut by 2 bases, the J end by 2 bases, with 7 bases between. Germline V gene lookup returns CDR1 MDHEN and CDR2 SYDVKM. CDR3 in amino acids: CASSLPGGNQPQHF. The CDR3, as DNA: TGTGCCAGCAGTTTACCAGGGGGCAATCAGCCCCAGCATTTT.

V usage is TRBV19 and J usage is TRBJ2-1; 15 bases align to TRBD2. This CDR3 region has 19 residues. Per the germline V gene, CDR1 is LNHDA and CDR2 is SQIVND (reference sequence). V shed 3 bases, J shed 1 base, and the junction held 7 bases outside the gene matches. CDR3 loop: CASSILGTSGRSSYNEQFF. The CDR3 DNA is TGTGCCAGTAGTATCCTTGGGACTAGCGGGAGGTCTTCCTACAATGAGCAGTTCTTC.

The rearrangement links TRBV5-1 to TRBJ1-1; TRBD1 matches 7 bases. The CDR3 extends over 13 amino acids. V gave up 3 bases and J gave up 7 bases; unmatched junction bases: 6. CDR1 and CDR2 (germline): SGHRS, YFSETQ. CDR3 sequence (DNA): TGCGCCAGCAGCTGGGGGACAGAAGGTGAAGCTTTCTTT. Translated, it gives CASSWGTEGEAFF.

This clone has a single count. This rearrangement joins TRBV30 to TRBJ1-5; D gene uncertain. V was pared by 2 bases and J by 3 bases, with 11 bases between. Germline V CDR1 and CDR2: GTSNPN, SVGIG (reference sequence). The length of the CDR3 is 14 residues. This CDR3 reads CAWSPGRVNQPQHF. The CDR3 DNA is TGTGCCTGGAGTCCCGGCAGAGTCAATCAGCCCCAGCATTTT. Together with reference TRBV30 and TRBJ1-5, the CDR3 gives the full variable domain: SQTIHQWPATLVQPVGSPLSLECTVEGTSNPNLYWYRQAAGRGLQLLFYSVGIGQISSEVPQNLSASRPQDRQFILSSKKLLLSDSGFYLCAWSPGRVNQPQHFGDGTRLSIL.

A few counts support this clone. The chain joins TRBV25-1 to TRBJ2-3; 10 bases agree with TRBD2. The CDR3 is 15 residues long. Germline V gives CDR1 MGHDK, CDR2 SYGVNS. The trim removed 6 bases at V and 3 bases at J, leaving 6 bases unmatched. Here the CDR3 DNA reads TGTGCCAGCAGCGTTAGCGGGAGGAGGACAGATACGCAGTATTTT. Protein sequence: CASSVSGRRTDTQYF.

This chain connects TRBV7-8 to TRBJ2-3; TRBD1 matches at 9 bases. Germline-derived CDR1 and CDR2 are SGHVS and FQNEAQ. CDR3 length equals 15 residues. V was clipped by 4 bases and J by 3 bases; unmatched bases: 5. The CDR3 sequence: CASSSRDRATDTQYF. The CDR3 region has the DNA TGTGCCAGCAGCTCACGGGACAGGGCGACAGATACGCAGTATTTT.

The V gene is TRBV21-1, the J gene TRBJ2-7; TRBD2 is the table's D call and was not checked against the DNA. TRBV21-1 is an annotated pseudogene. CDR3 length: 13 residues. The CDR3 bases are TGTGCCAGCAGCAAAGTGAGGTTCTACGAGCAGTACTTC. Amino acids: CASSKVRFYEQYF.

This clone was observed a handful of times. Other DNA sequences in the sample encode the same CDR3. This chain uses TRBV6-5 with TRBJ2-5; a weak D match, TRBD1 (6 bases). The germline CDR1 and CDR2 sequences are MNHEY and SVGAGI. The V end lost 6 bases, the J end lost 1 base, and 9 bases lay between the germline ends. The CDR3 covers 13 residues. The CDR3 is CASRRTVQETQYF. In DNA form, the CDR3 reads TGTGCCAGCAGGAGGACAGTCCAAGAGACCCAGTACTTC.

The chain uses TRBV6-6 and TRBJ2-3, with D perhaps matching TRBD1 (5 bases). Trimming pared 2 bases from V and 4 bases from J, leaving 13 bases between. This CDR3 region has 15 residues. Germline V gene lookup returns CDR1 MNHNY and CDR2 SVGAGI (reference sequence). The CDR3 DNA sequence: TGTGCCAGCAGTTACGGCGGCAGGGTGGCAGATACGCAGTATTTT. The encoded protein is CASSYGGRVADTQYF.

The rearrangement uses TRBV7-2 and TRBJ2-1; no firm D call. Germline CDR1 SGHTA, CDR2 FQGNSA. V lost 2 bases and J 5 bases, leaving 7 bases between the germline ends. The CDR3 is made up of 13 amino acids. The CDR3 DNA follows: TGTGCCAGCAGCTTATCTCCAAACAATGAGCAGTTCTTC. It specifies CASSLSPNNEQFF.

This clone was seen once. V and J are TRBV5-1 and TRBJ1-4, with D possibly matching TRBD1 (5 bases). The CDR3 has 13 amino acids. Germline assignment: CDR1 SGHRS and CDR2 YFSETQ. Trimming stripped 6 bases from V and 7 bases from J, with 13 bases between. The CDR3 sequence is CASTDRQGEKLFF. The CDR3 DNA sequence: TGCGCCAGCACCGACCGGCAGGGTGAAAAACTGTTTTTT. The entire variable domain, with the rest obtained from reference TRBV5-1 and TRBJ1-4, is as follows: KAGVTQTPRYLIKTRGQQVTLSCSPISGHRSVSWYQQTPGQGLQFLFEYFSETQRNKGNFPGRFSGRQFSNSRSEMNVSTLELGDSALYLCASTDRQGEKLFFGSGTQLSVL.

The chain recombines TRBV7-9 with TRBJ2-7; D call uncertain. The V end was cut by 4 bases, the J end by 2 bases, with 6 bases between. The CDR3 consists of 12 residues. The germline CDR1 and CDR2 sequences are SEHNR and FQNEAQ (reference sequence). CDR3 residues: CASSSSAYEQYF. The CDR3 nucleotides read TGTGCCAGCAGCTCCAGCGCCTACGAGCAGTACTTC.

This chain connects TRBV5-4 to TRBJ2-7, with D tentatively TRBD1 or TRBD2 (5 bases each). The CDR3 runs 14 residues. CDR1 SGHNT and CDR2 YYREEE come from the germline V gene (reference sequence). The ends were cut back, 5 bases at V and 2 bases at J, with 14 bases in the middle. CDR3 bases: TGTGCCAGCAGGCAGGGACCTGAAACCTACGAGCAGTACTTC. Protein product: CASRQGPETYEQYF.

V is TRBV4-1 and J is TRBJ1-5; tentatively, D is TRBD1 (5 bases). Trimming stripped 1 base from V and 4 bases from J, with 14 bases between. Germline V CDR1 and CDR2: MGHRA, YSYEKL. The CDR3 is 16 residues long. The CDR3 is CASSQVKGAGNQPQHF. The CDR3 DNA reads TGCGCCAGCAGCCAAGTTAAAGGGGCCGGGAATCAGCCCCAGCATTTT.

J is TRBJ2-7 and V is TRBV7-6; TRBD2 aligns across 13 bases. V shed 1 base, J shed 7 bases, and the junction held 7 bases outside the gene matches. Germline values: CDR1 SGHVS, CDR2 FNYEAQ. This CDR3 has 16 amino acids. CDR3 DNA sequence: TGTGCCAGCAGCTTAGGTACGGGACTAGCGGGACCGGAGCAGTACTTC. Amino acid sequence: CASSLGTGLAGPEQYF.